Sequencing of this T cell receptor beta chain was carried out in a study of PD-1 blockade in classical Hodgkin lymphoma. Time point defined: cycle 4 day 1 (C4D1), after 5 to 7 weeks of nivolumab. Every patient had relapsed following autologous stem cell transplantation, and cohorts differed in brentuximab vedotin exposure. V dropped 3 bases and J dropped 3; count of bases not matched to a gene: 9. This CDR3 spans 17 amino acids. Per the germline V gene, CDR1 is SGHAT and CDR2 is FQNNGV. Profiled with immunoSEQ multiplex PCR; TCRdb holds only in-frame clones, not every one. The sample contains 31,000 or so clones, around 85% of which appear only once.

This sample comprised peripheral blood mononuclear cells (PBMCs), obtained before the fourth cycle of nivolumab. This chain joins TRBV11-2 and TRBJ2-7; TRBD2 agrees at 12 bases. This clonotype originated in a human donor with classical Hodgkin lymphoma. The CDR3 loop is CASSFEGLAGPLYEQYF. The DNA for the CDR3 is TGTGCCAGCAGCTTCGAGGGACTAGCGGGTCCTCTCTACGAGCAGTACTTC.